This TCR beta chain was sequenced during a study of chemoradiotherapy in HPV16-positive cancers. Only in-frame clones appear in the TCRdb table, and some are missing; sequencing was by immunoSEQ multiplex PCR. The profile shows about 7,400 clones, around 82% of them singletons. Germline V CDR1 and CDR2: MNHEY, SMNVEV (reference sequence). V lost 10 bases, J lost 2 bases, and 5 bases stayed unmatched. The CDR3 length is 12 residues. This TCR was sampled from a human donor with HPV-associated anogenital cancer. Sequenced material: tumor tissue, taken from a patient who underwent chemoradiotherapy. The J gene is TRBJ2-7, the V gene TRBV27, with TRBD1 matching over 7 bases. The CDR3 DNA is TGTGCCACCTGGGACAGACCCTACGAGCAGTACTTC. Translated, it gives CATWDRPYEQYF.